The present T cell receptor (beta chain) was sequenced within a study of human T cells and chemical hapten exposure. In the study overall: The study patch tested 0.01% DPC on the upper back and read results at 6 days.

In this sample, this clonotype turned up a few times. MiXCR, applied by TCRdb to the RACE reads, yields one record per CDR3 protein. The repertoire holds about 54,000 distinct CDR3 sequences, with over 9.5% as singletons. Germline values: CDR1 SGHVS, CDR2 FNYEAQ. This CDR3 is built from 14 residues. The junction had 2 bases not matched to a gene; V was cut back by 1 base and J by 3 bases. The time point denotes: patch test 2, 6 weeks after DPC sensitization. Documented treatment: therapeutic diphenylcyclopropenone sensitization with weekly scalp DPC. Unfractionated whole blood yielded total RNA. J is TRBJ2-7 and V is TRBV7-6; 8 bases map to TRBD2. The starting material was whole blood, obtained in connection with sensitization to the hapten diphenylcyclopropenone (DPC). The sequence derives from a woman aged 45 to 65 with alopecia areata. Some clones in this sample may be carry-over from other donors' samples. The CDR3 DNA follows: TGTGCCAGCAGCTTAGAAGGGACTAGCTACGAGCAGTACTTC. Protein product: CASSLEGTSYEQYF.